One and the same sample provided the 9 T cell receptor beta chains below, sequenced in a study of cytomegalovirus exposure and HLA in healthy donors. Use of 60 Vbeta and 13 Jbeta primers characterized the PCR. Sequencing was performed with immunoSEQ multiplex PCR; in TCRdb, only in-frame clones are kept and a portion is missing. The table shows roughly 100,000 clones, with around 79% occurring only once. The sample consisted of PBMCs. The source of these receptors is a woman in her thirties or forties in good health and CMV-seronegative.

J is TRBJ2-7 and V is TRBV18, with D unresolved. Deletions cut 4 bases from V and 4 bases from J, with 17 bases between. The CDR3 loop spans 15 amino acids. Germline V lookup: CDR1 KGHSH, CDR2 LQKENI. Here the CDR3 DNA reads TGTGCCAGCTCACAGAACTCCCTAAGCTATTACGAGCAGTACTTC. It encodes CASSQNSLSYYEQYF.

This chain uses TRBV7-2 with TRBJ2-7, with D maybe TRBD1 (5 bases). From germline, CDR1 is SGHTA and CDR2 FQGNSA. V shed 5 bases and J shed 1 base, with 9 bases lying between them. CDR3 length: 13 residues. The DNA for the CDR3 is TGTGCCAGCAGCCCTGACAGTTCCTACGAGCAGTACTTC. This codes for CASSPDSSYEQYF.

The sample holds one count of this clone. CDR3 nucleotide sequence: TGCGCCAGCATATCGAAACCGGGACAGGGGGCGAGGTCCCCCAATCAGCCCCAGCATTTT. It translates to CASISKPGQGARSPNQPQHF. The chain couples TRBV5-1 to TRBJ1-5, with 12 positions matching TRBD1. Germline trimming cut 6 bases from V and 3 bases from J; bases unmatched to any gene: 19. This CDR3 comprises 20 residues. Germline CDR1 and CDR2: SGHRS and YFSETQ. Variable domain in full (rest from reference TRBV5-1 and TRBJ1-5): KAGVTQTPRYLIKTRGQQVTLSCSPISGHRSVSWYQQTPGQGLQFLFEYFSETQRNKGNFPGRFSGRQFSNSRSEMNVSTLELGDSALYLCASISKPGQGARSPNQPQHFGDGTRLSIL.

The chain joins TRBV5-1 to TRBJ2-2, with D maybe TRBD2 (6 bases). The CDR3 length is 14 residues. Per the germline V gene, CDR1 is SGHRS and CDR2 is YFSETQ. Trimming left V 1 base short and J 4 bases short, with 8 bases between. The CDR3 region has the DNA TGCGCCAGCAGCTTGCCCGGGGGCACCGGGGAGCTGTTTTTT. Translating it yields CASSLPGGTGELFF.

The V call is TRBV30, the J call TRBJ1-2; D is unresolved. The CDR3 runs 15 residues. Per the germline V gene, CDR1 is GTSNPN and CDR2 is SVGIG (reference sequence). Trimming pared 2 bases from V and 7 bases from J, leaving 20 bases between. CDR3 DNA: TGTGCCTGGAGTCCCCCCAGACACCTGTTAAGTGGCTACACCTTC. This gives the protein CAWSPPRHLLSGYTF.

The genes are TRBV5-8 and TRBJ1-2, with D perhaps matching TRBD1 (6 bases). The length of the CDR3 is 16 residues. Per the germline V gene, CDR1 is SGHTS and CDR2 is YDEGEE. Trimming left V 4 bases short and J 5 bases short, with 21 bases between. The CDR3 sequence is CASSRSRDIRLYGYTF. The CDR3 DNA reads as TGTGCCAGCAGCCGGTCCCGGGACATCCGGCTTTATGGCTACACCTTC.

The chain joins TRBV5-4 to TRBJ2-5; D not resolved. From germline, CDR1 is SGHNT and CDR2 YYREEE (reference sequence). Trimming took 3 bases from V and 4 from J, leaving 19 bases between them. The CDR3 length is 16 residues. This CDR3 is CASSSIPESSRETQYF. In DNA form, the CDR3 reads TGTGCCAGCAGCTCGATCCCGGAATCCTCTAGAGAGACCCAGTACTTC.

The CDR3 DNA sequence: TGTGCCAGCAGCTTCGGGACAGGGATTAACTATGGCTACACCTTC. Translating it yields CASSFGTGINYGYTF. The gene calls are TRBV5-4 and TRBJ1-2; the match to TRBD1 covers 9 bases. This CDR3 has 15 amino acids. The ends lost 2 bases at V and 1 base at J; junction bases unmatched: 3. CDR1 SGHNT and CDR2 YYREEE come from the germline V gene (reference sequence).

The gene calls are TRBV12-2 and TRBJ1-6; the D call in the table, TRBD1, was not verified against the DNA. TRBV12-2 is assigned pseudogene status. This CDR3 spans 15 amino acids. The CDR3 DNA reads as TGTGCAAGTCGCTTAGTAGGCAGGCTGAATTCACCCCTCCACTTT. Amino acid sequence: CASRLVGRLNSPLHF.